One and the same sample provided the 17 T cell receptor beta chains below, sequenced in a study of T cell changes during pregnancy in multiple sclerosis. Repertoires were generated with immunoSEQ multiplex PCR, while TCRdb's copy carries only in-frame clones and drops some. The sample lists almost 55,000 clones, over 85% occurring once. The sample in question was CD8+ T cells from peripheral blood mononuclear cells, obtained before pregnancy. The receptors come from a female donor with multiple sclerosis, enrolled in a pregnancy study.

The chain carries TRBV6-4 and TRBJ2-3; 14 bases line up with TRBD2. The CDR3 spans 15 residues. The germline gives CDR1 MRHNA, CDR2 SNTAGT. With V trimmed by 6 bases and J by 4 bases, 3 bases remained unmatched. As DNA, the CDR3 is TGTGCCAGCAGCGCGACTAGCGGGGGGGCAGATACGCAGTATTTT. Protein sequence: CASSATSGGADTQYF.

V and J are TRBV7-3 and TRBJ1-2; D is possibly TRBD1 (5 bases). This CDR3 is 15 amino acids long. Trimming shortened V by 5 bases and J by 0 bases, and 13 bases separated the two germline ends. The germline V gene encodes CDR1 SGHTA and CDR2 FQGTGA. The CDR3 protein is CASSLTGLANYGYTF. As DNA, the CDR3 is TGTGCCAGCAGCCTCACGGGACTAGCTAACTATGGCTACACCTTC.

The rearrangement joins TRBV10-3 to TRBJ1-2, with 11 bases aligning to TRBD1. The V gene's germline CDR1 is ENHRY and CDR2 SYGVKD. The ends lost 10 bases at V and 6 bases at J; junction bases unmatched: 7. The length of the CDR3 is 13 residues. CDR3 DNA: TGTGCCACCAACGGACAGGGGGCGAATGGCTACACCTTC. Translating gives CATNGQGANGYTF.

This clone was seen at least ten times. The rearrangement links TRBV6-4 to TRBJ2-3; D remains ambiguous. The CDR3 loop spans 13 amino acids. V lost 2 bases and J lost 0, with 3 bases in between. Germline CDR1 MRHNA, CDR2 SNTAGT. The CDR3 loop is CASSDTSTDTQYF. The CDR3 DNA reads TGTGCCAGCAGTGACACTAGCACAGATACGCAGTATTTT.

This rearrangement joins TRBV5-6 to TRBJ2-7; D is unclear. The CDR3 is 12 residues long. Germline assignment: CDR1 SGHDT and CDR2 YYEEEE. V was clipped by 4 bases and J by 7 bases, with 12 bases between them. The CDR3, as DNA: TGTGCCAGCAGCCCGAATGCCGAGGAGCAGTACTTC. Translated: CASSPNAEEQYF.

The CDR3 nucleotides read TGTGCCAGCAGCCAAGATCCTAGGGCGGGGGGCCGGGAGTATTTT. Protein: CASSQDPRAGGREYF. The chain employs TRBV4-2 and TRBJ2-3; 8 bases are shared with TRBD2. The CDR3 runs 15 residues. Germline V gene sequence: CDR1 LGHNA, CDR2 YNFKEQ. After removal of 0 bases from V and 13 bases from J, the junction contained 12 bases not matched to a gene.

On this clone: Germline is not matched at one junction end, which may reflect a read error. The gene calls are TRBV4-1 and TRBJ2-5; 8 nucleotides match TRBD2. The germline V gene has CDR1 MGHRA and CDR2 YSYEKL. The CDR3 totals 14 residues. The CDR3: CASSQAGVQETQYF. In DNA form, the CDR3 reads TGCGCCAGCAGTCAAGCGGGGGTCCAAGAGACCCAGTACTTC.

This clone was recorded once. The chain combines TRBV9 with TRBJ1-5; TRBD1 might be the D (6 bases). V was cut by 5 bases and J by 3 bases, with 15 bases left in between. CDR3 length: 15 residues. CDR1 and CDR2 from the germline V gene are SGDLS and YYNGEE. CDR3 sequence: CASSPFGQPNQPQHF. The CDR3 bases are TGTGCCAGCAGTCCTTTCGGACAGCCCAATCAGCCCCAGCATTTT.

This rearrangement joins TRBV4-2 to TRBJ2-1; TRBD2 agrees at 7 bases. Trimming removed 1 base from V and 10 bases from J; junction bases left unmatched: 10. This CDR3 has 15 residues. Germline V gene sequence: CDR1 LGHNA, CDR2 YNFKEQ. The CDR3 sequence is CASSQGGGGSEEQFF. CDR3 nucleotides: TGTGCCAGCAGCCAAGGGGGGGGTGGATCTGAGGAGCAGTTCTTC.

By share, this clone ranks as medium-sized. The chain is built from TRBV6-1 and TRBJ1-1; D is perhaps TRBD1 (6 bases). The germline V gene encodes CDR1 MNHNS and CDR2 SASEGT. The CDR3 has 13 residues. V gave up 10 bases and J gave up 0 bases, with 12 bases separating them. The CDR3 here is CANQDSMNTEAFF. The CDR3 DNA reads TGTGCCAACCAGGACAGTATGAACACTGAAGCTTTCTTT.

This sequence joins TRBV7-9 and TRBJ1-6, with 7 bases that match TRBD1. CDR1 SEHNR and CDR2 FQNEAQ come from the germline V gene (reference sequence). The CDR3 is 15 residues long. J was trimmed by 10 bases and V by 3 bases; bases with no gene match: 9. The CDR3 region has the DNA TGTGCCAGCAGCTTCGTATCCCAGGGGGACTCACCCCTCCACTTT. This translates into CASSFVSQGDSPLHF.

This clone was found a few times. V usage is TRBV7-9 and J usage is TRBJ1-1; D remains unclear. Trimming pared 4 bases from V and 1 base from J, leaving 13 bases between. The CDR3 consists of 15 residues. Per the germline V gene, CDR1 is SEHNR and CDR2 is FQNEAQ (reference sequence). CDR3 DNA sequence: TGTGCCAGCAGCTCCGTTGGAGGAGGGAACACTGAAGCTTTCTTT. Translated, it gives CASSSVGGGNTEAFF.

V and J are TRBV13 and TRBJ2-3, with 9 bases fitting TRBD2. Germline CDR1 and CDR2: PRHDT and FYEKMQ (reference sequence). V trimming: 1 base; J trimming: 4 bases; junction bases outside the gene matches: 0. CDR3 length equals 14 residues. The CDR3 spells CASSLASGADTQYF. CDR3 sequence (DNA): TGTGCCAGCAGCTTAGCTAGCGGGGCAGATACGCAGTATTTT. The whole variable domain, filled in from reference TRBV13 and TRBJ2-3, reads AAGVIQSPRHLIKEKRETATLKCYPIPRHDTVYWYQQGPGQDPQFLISFYEKMQSDKGSIPDRFSAQQFSDYHSELNMSSLELGDSALYFCASSLASGADTQYFGPGTRLTVL.

This clone turned up a few times. J is TRBJ1-1 and V is TRBV4-1; no reliable D call. This CDR3 region has 13 residues. Germline CDR1 is MGHRA and CDR2 is YSYEKL. V was cut by 1 base and J by 4 bases, with 7 bases left in between. The CDR3: CASSQASGTEAFF. DNA for the CDR3: TGCGCCAGCAGCCAAGCATCCGGCACTGAAGCTTTCTTT.

The chain uses TRBV9 and TRBJ2-7; 10 bases match TRBD2. CDR1 SGDLS and CDR2 YYNGEE come from the germline V gene. This CDR3 has 14 amino acids. V shed 4 bases and J 2 bases; nucleotides not matched to a gene: 3. CDR3 amino acids: CASSSSGGAYEQYF. DNA of the CDR3: TGTGCCAGCAGCTCCAGCGGGGGGGCCTACGAGCAGTACTTC. The full variable domain, completed using reference TRBV9 and TRBJ2-7, is DSGVTQTPKHLITATGQRVTLRCSPRSGDLSVYWYQQSLDQGLQFLIQYYNGEERAKGNILERFSAQQFPDLHSELNLSSLELGDSALYFCASSSSGGAYEQYFGPGTRLTVT.

The rearrangement uses TRBV5-4 and TRBJ2-5; a possible D gene is TRBD2 (6 bases). The CDR3 length is 14 residues. Germline-derived CDR1 and CDR2 are SGHNT and YYREEE (reference sequence). V was pared by 0 bases and J by 10 bases, with 16 bases between. The CDR3 protein is CASSLAGSEWSQYF. The CDR3 DNA follows: TGTGCCAGCAGCTTGGCCGGGAGTGAGTGGAGCCAGTACTTC.

The rearrangement links TRBV5-1 to TRBJ2-7; D might be TRBD1 (6 bases). CDR1 SGHRS and CDR2 YFSETQ come from the germline V gene. This CDR3 comprises 14 residues. V lost 0 bases, J lost 5 bases, and 12 bases lay in between. The CDR3 DNA sequence: TGCGCCAGCAGCTTGGGCCGGGACACTAACGAGCAGTACTTC. Amino acid sequence: CASSLGRDTNEQYF.